These 16 T cell receptor beta chains were all obtained from the same sample, sequenced in a study of blood T cell repertoires in COVID-19 (dated by TCRdb to about 2020). The library was prepared using the immunoSEQ multiplex PCR assay. The immuneACCESS repertoire file appears here via TCRdb, limited to in-frame rearrangements. These files lack a portion of the clones; in checked studies, under half of the deficit traces to unresolved V genes, and the cause of the others is not known. A total of about 160,000 clones appear in this sample, 65% to 90% of them only once. The ten largest account for approximately 3.5% of the sample. The source material was peripheral blood. The receptors stem from a man between 65 and 79 years old with acute or convalescent COVID-19.

The chain couples TRBV7-2 to TRBJ2-5, with D tentatively TRBD1 (5 bases). The germline CDR1 and CDR2 sequences are SGHTA and FQGNSA. V lost 5 bases to trimming and J lost 2 bases, with 12 bases between them. This CDR3 has 14 residues. DNA of the CDR3: TGTGCCAGCAGCCCCCGGACACCACAAGAGACCCAGTACTTC. Protein product: CASSPRTPQETQYF.

The chain carries TRBV7-6 and TRBJ1-6; possible D gene TRBD1, 6 bases. V lost 1 base and J 5 bases, leaving 12 bases between the germline ends. Germline-derived CDR1 and CDR2 are SGHVS and FNYEAQ. The CDR3 runs 16 residues. The CDR3 loop reads CASSLDGGFDNSPLHF. CDR3 nucleotides: TGTGCCAGCAGCTTAGATGGGGGCTTCGATAATTCACCCCTCCACTTT.

The rearrangement joins TRBV2 to TRBJ1-2; a weak D match, TRBD1 (6 bases). Germline CDR1 and CDR2: SNHLY and FYNNEI. The length of the CDR3 is 13 residues. Trimming left V 6 bases short and J 2 bases short, with 10 bases between. As DNA, the CDR3 is TGTGCCAGCAGCCCCGGACAGAACTATGGCTACACCTTC. It encodes CASSPGQNYGYTF.

V usage is TRBV24-1 and J usage is TRBJ2-3, with 12 bases aligning to TRBD2. With 7 bases clipped from V and 6 bases from J, the junction kept 4 bases outside the gene matches. The germline CDR1 and CDR2 sequences are KGHDR and SFDVKD. The CDR3 sequence is 14 residues long. The DNA of the CDR3 is TGTGCCACCAGCCTAGCGGGAGGGCTCGATACGCAGTATTTT. It encodes CATSLAGGLDTQYF.

This sequence joins TRBV25-1 and TRBJ2-3, with D possibly being TRBD2 (6 bases). The CDR3 runs to 17 residues. Deletions cut 3 bases from V and 0 bases from J, with 16 bases between. Germline V gene data show CDR1 as MGHDK and CDR2 as SYGVNS. The DNA for the CDR3 is TGTGCCAGCAGTGAGAGTCTCCTAGCGCATAGCACAGATACGCAGTATTTT. It translates to CASSESLLAHSTDTQYF.

The chain carries TRBV6-5 and TRBJ2-1; 11 bases map to TRBD2. V shed 11 bases and J 7 bases; nucleotides not matched to a gene: 7. Germline assignment: CDR1 MNHEY and CDR2 SVGAGI. CDR3 length: 13 amino acids. The CDR3 DNA follows: TGTGCCGGGGCTAGCGGGAGGTTAAATGAGCAGTTCTTC. Its translation: CAGASGRLNEQFF.

The chain carries TRBV2 and TRBJ2-1; 8 nucleotides align to TRBD2. From germline, CDR1 is SNHLY and CDR2 FYNNEI. This CDR3 comprises 17 residues. V shed 3 bases and J 10 bases; nucleotides not matched to a gene: 17. The CDR3 reads CASSEERGGGRLGEQFF. CDR3 in DNA: TGTGCCAGCAGTGAGGAGAGGGGAGGCGGGAGGTTAGGGGAGCAGTTCTTC.

This clone occurred once. This chain joins TRBV7-9 and TRBJ2-3; 8 positions agree with TRBD2. Trimming cost V 3 bases and J 2 bases; bases outside gene matches: 4. The CDR3 sequence is 15 residues long. Germline V CDR1 and CDR2: SEHNR, FQNEAQ (reference sequence). Here the CDR3 reads CASSFLAGYTDTQYF. The CDR3 nucleotides read TGTGCCAGCAGCTTTCTAGCGGGCTACACAGATACGCAGTATTTT.

The V call is TRBV6-6, the J call TRBJ2-3; 8 nucleotides match TRBD1. The CDR3 length is 17 residues. V shed 5 bases and J 2 bases; nucleotides not matched to a gene: 12. Germline V CDR1 and CDR2: MNHNY, SVGAGI (reference sequence). CDR3 coding DNA: TGTGCCAGCAGTCGAATTGGAGGGACAGGACCCACAGATACGCAGTATTTT. Protein sequence: CASSRIGGTGPTDTQYF.

The V gene is TRBV5-1, the J gene TRBJ2-7; D possibly corresponds to TRBD2 (6 bases). Between the trimmed V and J ends, which lost 5 bases and 5 bases, there was a span of 14 bases. This CDR3 is built from 13 residues. Germline assignment: CDR1 SGHRS and CDR2 YFSETQ. Here the CDR3 DNA reads TGCGCCAGCAGGGCTGGGGGGATCAACGAGCAGTACTTC. It specifies CASRAGGINEQYF.

This chain connects TRBV7-6 to TRBJ2-1, with TRBD1 matching over 11 bases. V gave up 5 bases and J gave up 9 bases; unmatched junction bases: 9. CDR1 and CDR2 (germline): SGHVS, FNYEAQ. This CDR3 is built from 15 residues. The chain's CDR3 is CASSPRDRGRGEQFF. CDR3 sequence (DNA): TGTGCCAGCAGCCCCCGGGACAGGGGGAGGGGTGAGCAGTTCTTC.

This clone was seen a single time. This chain uses TRBV24-1 with TRBJ2-2; D is unclear. With 1 base removed from V and 0 bases from J, the gap between germline ends came to 8 bases. Per germline, CDR1 KGHDR and CDR2 SFDVKD. The CDR3 totals 16 residues. CDR3 residues: CATSDFRASNTGELFF. Written as DNA, the CDR3 is TGTGCCACCAGTGATTTTAGAGCGTCGAACACCGGGGAGCTGTTTTTT.

V is TRBV3-1 (or the pseudogene TRBV3-2) and J is TRBJ1-2, with unresolved D. The germline V and J ends were trimmed by 0 bases and 4 bases, with 12 bases remaining between them. In germline, CDR1 is LGHDT, CDR2 YNNKEL (reference sequence). The CDR3 has 15 amino acids. CDR3 sequence (DNA): TGTGCCAGCAGCCAAGATATTGGAGGGTTCTATGGCTACACCTTC. The encoded protein is CASSQDIGGFYGYTF.

The chain joins TRBV28 to TRBJ1-5; D gene unclear. Per the germline V gene, CDR1 is MDHEN and CDR2 is SYDVKM. Trimming removed 7 bases from V and 9 bases from J, with 19 bases in between. This CDR3 comprises 14 residues. CDR3 DNA sequence: TGTGCCAGCATAGCCTTAGGAGGCCCTTGGCCCCAGCATTTT. Protein: CASIALGGPWPQHF.

This clone was seen once. The chain links TRBV15 to TRBJ2-1, with 10 positions matching TRBD2. CDR1 LNHNV and CDR2 YYDKDF come from the germline V gene (reference sequence). This CDR3 spans 16 amino acids. V was pared by 5 bases and J by 5 bases, with 9 bases of the junction left unmatched. The CDR3 here is CATSRTGTSVNNEQFF. The CDR3, as DNA: TGTGCCACCAGCCGTACCGGGACTAGCGTAAACAATGAGCAGTTCTTC.

The chain links TRBV3-1 (or the pseudogene TRBV3-2) to TRBJ2-2; 7 bases agree with TRBD2. In germline, CDR1 is LGHDT, CDR2 YNNKEL (reference sequence). J was trimmed by 6 bases and V by 3 bases; bases with no gene match: 4. The CDR3 consists of 14 residues. CDR3 sequence: CASSQMGRAGELFF. For the CDR3, the DNA is TGTGCCAGCAGCCAGATGGGGAGGGCCGGGGAGCTGTTTTTT.